This T cell receptor (beta chain) originates from a study of blood T cells in healthy people across ages. A second PCR of 7 to 11 cycles used a sample-barcoded 5' primer and a J-beta primer mix. From the 5' RACE reads, TCRdb called clonotypes with MiXCR, one entry per CDR3 protein. The sample comprises about 830,000 distinct CDR3 sequences, over 45% of which are singletons, and about 20% rests with the top ten. The CDR3 covers 15 residues. Germline CDR1 MGHDK, CDR2 SYGVNS. To note about this clonotype: One junction end disagrees with the germline gene, perhaps due to a read error.

The specimen sequenced was blood. This chain uses TRBV25-1 with TRBJ1-6; possible D gene TRBD1, 6 bases. The clonotype originates from a man aged 25 to 45 in good health. The CDR3 protein is CASSRMGGPDSPLHF. The DNA of the CDR3 is TGTGCCAGCTCTCGAATGGGGGGGCCGGATTCTCCCCTCCACTTT.